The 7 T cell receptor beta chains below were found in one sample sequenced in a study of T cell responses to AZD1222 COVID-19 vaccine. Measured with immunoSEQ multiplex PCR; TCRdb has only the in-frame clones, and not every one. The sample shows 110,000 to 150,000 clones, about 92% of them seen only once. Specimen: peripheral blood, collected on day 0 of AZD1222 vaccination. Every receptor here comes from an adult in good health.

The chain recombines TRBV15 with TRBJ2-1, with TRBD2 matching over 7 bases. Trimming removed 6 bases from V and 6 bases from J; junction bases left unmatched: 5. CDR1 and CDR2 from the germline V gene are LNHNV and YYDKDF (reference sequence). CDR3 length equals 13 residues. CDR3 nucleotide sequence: TGTGCCACCAGGGGGGGGATCAGCAATGAGCAGTTCTTC. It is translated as CATRGGISNEQFF.

The CDR3 reads CASSFGSVTYEQYF. CDR3 coding DNA: TGTGCCAGCAGCTTCGGTAGCGTCACCTACGAGCAGTACTTC. The chain has TRBV11-1 and TRBJ2-7; a possible D gene is TRBD2 (5 bases). The germline V gene has CDR1 SGHAT and CDR2 FQDESV (reference sequence). V lost 3 bases and J lost 2, with 11 bases in between. The length of the CDR3 is 14 residues.

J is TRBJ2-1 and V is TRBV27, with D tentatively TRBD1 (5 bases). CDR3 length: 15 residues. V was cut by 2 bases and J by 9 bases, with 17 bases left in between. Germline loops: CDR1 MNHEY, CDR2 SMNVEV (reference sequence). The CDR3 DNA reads TGTGCCAGCAGTTTAGATCAGGGCCCGCTCGTTGAGCAGTTCTTC. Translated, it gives CASSLDQGPLVEQFF.

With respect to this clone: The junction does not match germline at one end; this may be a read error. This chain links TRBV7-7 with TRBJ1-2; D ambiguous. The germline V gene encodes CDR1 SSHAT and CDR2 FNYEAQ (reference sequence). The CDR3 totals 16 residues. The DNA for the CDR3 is TGTGCTAGCAGCCCCCCCAGGACGGACGCTAACTATGGCTACACCTTC. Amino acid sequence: CASSPPRTDANYGYTF.

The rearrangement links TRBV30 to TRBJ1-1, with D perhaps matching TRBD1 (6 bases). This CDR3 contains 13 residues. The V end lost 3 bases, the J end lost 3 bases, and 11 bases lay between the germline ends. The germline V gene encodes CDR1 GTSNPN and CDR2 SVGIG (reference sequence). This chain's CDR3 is CAWRRDTDTEAFF. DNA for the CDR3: TGTGCCTGGAGAAGGGACACTGACACTGAAGCTTTCTTT.

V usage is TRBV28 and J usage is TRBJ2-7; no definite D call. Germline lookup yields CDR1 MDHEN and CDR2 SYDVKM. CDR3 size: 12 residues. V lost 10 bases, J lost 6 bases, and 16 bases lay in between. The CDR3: CAIVGFAGEQYF. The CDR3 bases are TGTGCCATCGTGGGTTTTGCCGGCGAGCAGTACTTC.

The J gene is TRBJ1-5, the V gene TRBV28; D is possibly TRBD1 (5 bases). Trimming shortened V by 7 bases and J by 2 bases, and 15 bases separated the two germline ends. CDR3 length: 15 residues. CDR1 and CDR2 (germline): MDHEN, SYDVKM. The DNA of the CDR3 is TGTGCCAGCAAAGGGTCGGGCAGGGGCAATCAGCCCCAGCATTTT. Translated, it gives CASKGSGRGNQPQHF.